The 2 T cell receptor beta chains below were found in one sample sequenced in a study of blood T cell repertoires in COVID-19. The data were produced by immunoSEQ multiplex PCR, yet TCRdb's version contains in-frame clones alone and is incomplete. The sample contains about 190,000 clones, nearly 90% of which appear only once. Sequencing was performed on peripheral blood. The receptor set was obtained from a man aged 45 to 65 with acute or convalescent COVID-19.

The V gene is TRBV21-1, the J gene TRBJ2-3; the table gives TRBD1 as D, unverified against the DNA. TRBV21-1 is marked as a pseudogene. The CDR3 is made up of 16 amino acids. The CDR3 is CASSKVQGPSTDTQYF. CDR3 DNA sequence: TGTGCCAGCAGCAAAGTTCAGGGGCCTTCCACAGATACGCAGTATTTT.

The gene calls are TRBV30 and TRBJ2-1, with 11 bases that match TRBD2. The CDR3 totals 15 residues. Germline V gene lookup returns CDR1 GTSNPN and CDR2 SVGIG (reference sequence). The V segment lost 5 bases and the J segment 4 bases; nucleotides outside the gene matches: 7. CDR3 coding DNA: TGTGCCTGGGACCTCGGGACTAGCGGATACAATGAGCAGTTCTTC. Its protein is CAWDLGTSGYNEQFF.